A single sample gave rise to the 25 T cell receptor beta chains below, sequenced in a study of T-cell memory formation after mild COVID-19. From the 5' RACE reads, TCRdb called clonotypes with MiXCR, one entry per CDR3 protein. The sample contains under 250,000 distinct CDR3 sequences, roughly 10% of which appear only once. The specimen sequenced was PBMCs or a T cell subset sorted from them (not recorded which). The receptors originated from a man aged 18 to 30 who had mild COVID-19 (a few samples of this study predate the infection). Cell type and time point are not known.

The chain joins TRBV5-1 to TRBJ2-7; tentatively, D is TRBD1 (5 bases). Germline-derived CDR1 and CDR2 are SGHRS and YFSETQ. The CDR3 is made up of 13 amino acids. V lost 2 bases and J lost 2, with 8 bases in between. This CDR3 is CASSFDRTYEQYV. The CDR3 DNA reads TGCGCCAGCAGCTTCGACAGAACCTACGAGCAGTACGTC.

The chain uses TRBV29-1 and TRBJ2-1; TRBD1 matches 10 bases. This CDR3 region has 15 residues. V was pared by 6 bases and J by 1 base, with 6 bases of the junction left unmatched. CDR1 is SQVTM and CDR2 is ANQGSEA in the germline V gene. The CDR3: CSVARTGGSYNEQFF. Written as DNA, the CDR3 is TGCAGCGTAGCCCGGACAGGGGGATCCTACAATGAGCAGTTCTTC.

This clonotype turned up a few times. CDR3 amino acids: CSVDRFTDTQYF. The CDR3 coding sequence is TGCAGCGTTGATCGGTTCACAGATACGCAGTATTTT. The J gene is TRBJ2-3, the V gene TRBV29-1; unclear D gene. V was pared by 3 bases and J by 2 bases, with 6 bases between. This CDR3 is 12 amino acids long. Germline V gene data show CDR1 as SQVTM and CDR2 as ANQGSEA.

The chain combines TRBV24-1 with TRBJ2-2, with D maybe TRBD1 (6 bases). The CDR3 runs 13 residues. The ends were cut back, 9 bases at V and 7 bases at J, with 14 bases in the middle. Germline CDR1 reads KGHDR; CDR2 reads SFDVKD. DNA of the CDR3: TGTGCCACCTCACAGGGACGTGGCGGGGAGCTGTTTTTT. Amino acids: CATSQGRGGELFF.

The J gene is TRBJ2-4, the V gene TRBV5-4, with unresolved D. Germline V CDR1 and CDR2: SGHNT, YYREEE (reference sequence). The V and J ends lost 0 bases and 0 bases respectively, with 7 bases between them. The CDR3 sequence is 15 residues long. The CDR3 here is CASSLAKGAKNIQYF. CDR3 bases: TGTGCCAGCAGCTTGGCCAAGGGAGCCAAAAACATTCAGTACTTC.

This clonotype was detected a few times. This chain joins TRBV3-1 and TRBJ1-2; D possibly corresponds to TRBD1 (6 bases). The CDR3 contains 12 residues. Germline values: CDR1 LGHDT, CDR2 YNNKEL (reference sequence). With 3 bases removed from V and 8 bases from J, the gap between germline ends came to 10 bases. The CDR3: CASSHGQSGYTF. The DNA of the CDR3 is TGTGCCAGCAGCCACGGACAGAGCGGCTACACCTTC.

V and J are TRBV19 and TRBJ1-2; D remains unclear. Deletions cut 3 bases from V and 4 bases from J, with 12 bases between. In germline, CDR1 is LNHDA, CDR2 SQIVND (reference sequence). The CDR3 spans 14 residues. The CDR3 coding sequence is TGTGCCAGTAGTATTGACGGGGTTGTCTATGGCTACACCTTC. Translating it yields CASSIDGVVYGYTF.

In this sample, this clonotype turned up many times. J is TRBJ2-3 and V is TRBV4-2; perhaps D is TRBD1 or TRBD2 (5 bases each). This CDR3 has 15 residues. Trimming removed 1 base from V and 9 bases from J, with 17 bases in between. The germline V gene encodes CDR1 LGHNA and CDR2 YNFKEQ. CDR3 residues: CASSQVEQGEGTQYF. The CDR3 DNA follows: TGTGCCAGCAGCCAAGTTGAGCAGGGAGAAGGCACGCAGTATTTT.

This clonotype was seen only a few times. The chain combines TRBV28 with TRBJ1-2; the match to TRBD1 covers 7 bases. The germline CDR1 and CDR2 sequences are MDHEN and SYDVKM. CDR3 length: 13 residues. Germline trimming cut 5 bases from V and 6 bases from J; bases unmatched to any gene: 6. The CDR3 nucleotides read TGTGCCAGCAGTCCACAGGGGTTCAATGGCTACACCTTC. Protein: CASSPQGFNGYTF.

The sample holds a few counts of this clonotype. The CDR3 reads CASSLAGTANSGNTIYF. The CDR3 nucleotides read TGTGCCAGCAGCTTGGCCGGGACAGCGAACTCTGGAAACACCATATATTTT. The chain employs TRBV5-4 and TRBJ1-3; 7 bases fit TRBD1. This CDR3 has 17 amino acids. The germline V gene has CDR1 SGHNT and CDR2 YYREEE (reference sequence). V was pared by 0 bases and J by 0 bases, with 6 bases of the junction left unmatched.

This clonotype has a handful of counts. CDR3 loop: CSARDILAMSTDTQYF. CDR3 bases: TGCAGTGCTAGAGATATACTAGCGATGAGCACAGATACGCAGTATTTT. The chain joins TRBV20-1 to TRBJ2-3, with 7 bases fitting TRBD2. The V segment lost 0 bases and the J segment 0 bases; nucleotides outside the gene matches: 6. Germline assignment: CDR1 DFQATT and CDR2 SNEGSKA (reference sequence). CDR3 length: 16 amino acids.

The chain carries TRBV12-3 or TRBV12-4 and TRBJ1-6, with a weak D call TRBD1 (6 bases). With 5 bases removed from V and 10 bases from J, the gap between germline ends came to 12 bases. The CDR3 is 13 amino acids. The CDR3 nucleotides read TGTGCCAGCAGTCCAGGGGTATACTCACCCCTCCACTTT. Amino acids: CASSPGVYSPLHF.

The chain links TRBV7-2 to TRBJ1-6; D gene unclear. V shed 5 bases and J shed 8 bases, with 10 bases lying between them. CDR3 size: 13 residues. The germline gives CDR1 SGHTA, CDR2 FQGNSA. The CDR3 spells CASSPRSDSPLHF. The CDR3 nucleotides read TGTGCCAGCAGCCCCCGGAGTGATTCACCCCTCCACTTT.

This clonotype was detected only a few times. The rearrangement links TRBV5-1 to TRBJ2-3; 8 bases line up with TRBD2. The length of the CDR3 is 17 residues. After removal of 4 bases from V and 0 bases from J, the junction contained 10 bases not matched to a gene. The germline V gene has CDR1 SGHRS and CDR2 YFSETQ. This CDR3 reads CASSLPSLADSTDTQYF. In DNA form, the CDR3 reads TGCGCCAGCAGCCTTCCGTCACTAGCGGACAGCACAGATACGCAGTATTTT.

The chain has TRBV20-1 and TRBJ2-1; no clear D. The V end lost 0 bases, the J end lost 11 bases, and 17 bases lay between the germline ends. This CDR3 contains 14 residues. Germline values: CDR1 DFQATT, CDR2 SNEGSKA (reference sequence). The CDR3 protein is CSAREARSESKQFF. Here the CDR3 DNA reads TGCAGTGCTAGAGAGGCCAGGTCGGAGTCGAAGCAGTTCTTC.

This clonotype was seen at least ten times. This sequence joins TRBV7-9 and TRBJ1-1; tentative D call: TRBD1 (5 bases). V lost 3 bases, J lost 4 bases, and 9 bases lay in between. The CDR3 totals 13 residues. Germline assignment: CDR1 SEHNR and CDR2 FQNEAQ (reference sequence). DNA for the CDR3: TGTGCCAGCAGCTTTCAGGGAATCACTGAAGCTTTCTTT. Encoded protein: CASSFQGITEAFF.

The table lists this clonotype with many counts. V and J are TRBV6-2 or TRBV6-3 and TRBJ2-1; 7 positions agree with TRBD2. This CDR3 is built from 20 residues. After removal of 3 bases from V and 0 bases from J, the junction contained 17 bases not matched to a gene. The germline CDR1 and CDR2 sequences are MNHEY and SVGEGT. CDR3 loop: CASSYPSPSGVRSSYNEQFF. The CDR3 DNA follows: TGTGCCAGCAGTTATCCTTCCCCCAGCGGGGTCAGGAGCTCCTACAATGAGCAGTTCTTC.

This clonotype was detected ten times or more. The rearrangement joins TRBV7-3 to TRBJ2-1, with TRBD1 matching over 8 bases. The CDR3 spans 11 residues. The germline V gene has CDR1 SGHTA and CDR2 FQGTGA. Trimming removed 2 bases from V and 15 bases from J; junction bases left unmatched: 3. Here the CDR3 DNA reads TGTGCCAGCAGCTTAGGGGACAGGCGGTTCTTC. It specifies CASSLGDRRFF. The whole variable domain, remainder taken from reference TRBV7-3 and TRBJ2-1, is GAGVSQTPSNKVTEKGKYVELRCDPISGHTALYWYRQSLGQGPEFLIYFQGTGAADDSGLPNDRFFAVRPEGSVSTLKIQRTERGDSAVYLCASSLGDRRFFGPGTRLTVL.

This clonotype has only a few counts. V usage is TRBV6-5 and J usage is TRBJ2-7, with no clear D. The CDR3 is made up of 12 amino acids. Between the trimmed V and J ends, which lost 2 bases and 12 bases, there was a span of 14 bases. The germline V gene has CDR1 MNHEY and CDR2 SVGAGI. As DNA, the CDR3 is TGTGCCAGCAGTTACGGGTCCGTCAGTTGGTACTTC. Residues: CASSYGSVSWYF.

The V and J genes are TRBV3-1 and TRBJ1-5; D call uncertain. Per the germline V gene, CDR1 is LGHDT and CDR2 is YNNKEL (reference sequence). Deletions cut 4 bases from V and 2 bases from J, with 3 bases between. This CDR3 has 12 amino acids. The CDR3 region is CASSRGNQPQHF. The CDR3, as DNA: TGTGCCAGCAGCCGGGGCAATCAGCCCCAGCATTTT. Full variable domain (outside the CDR3, taken from reference TRBV3-1 and TRBJ1-5): DTAVSQTPKYLVTQMGNDKSIKCEQNLGHDTMYWYKQDSKKFLKIMFSYNNKELIINETVPNRFSPKSPDKAHLNLHINSLELGDSAVYFCASSRGNQPQHFGDGTRLSIL.

This chain uses TRBV5-6 with TRBJ2-4, with D perhaps being TRBD1 or TRBD2 (5 bases each). The CDR3 is made up of 16 amino acids. The V end lost 0 bases, the J end lost 1 base, and 11 bases lay between the germline ends. Per the germline V gene, CDR1 is SGHDT and CDR2 is YYEEEE. The CDR3 here is CASSLVSWDAKNIQYF. In DNA form, the CDR3 reads TGTGCCAGCAGCTTGGTATCGTGGGACGCCAAAAACATTCAGTACTTC.

CDR3 residues: CASSLYPNRPGQGGNTEAFF. The CDR3 DNA follows: TGCGCCAGCAGCTTGTATCCCAACCGGCCGGGACAGGGGGGGAACACTGAAGCTTTCTTT. The rearrangement joins TRBV5-1 to TRBJ1-1, with 11 bases fitting TRBD1. From germline, CDR1 is SGHRS and CDR2 YFSETQ. The CDR3 covers 20 residues. Germline trimming cut 1 base from V and 1 base from J; bases unmatched to any gene: 15.

This clonotype was seen a few times. V is TRBV20-1 and J is TRBJ1-4; no clear D. The V end was cut by 0 bases, the J end by 4 bases, with 6 bases between. The germline CDR1 and CDR2 sequences are DFQATT and SNEGSKA (reference sequence). This CDR3 has 13 amino acids. In DNA form, the CDR3 reads TGCAGTGCTAGAGACAGTATTAATGAAAAACTGTTTTTT. It specifies CSARDSINEKLFF.

This clonotype has at least ten counts. The rearrangement links TRBV18 to TRBJ1-4, with D maybe TRBD1 (5 bases). The CDR3 runs 14 residues. The V gene lost 2 bases and the J gene lost 6 bases, with 10 bases spanning the gap. Germline V gene lookup returns CDR1 KGHSH and CDR2 LQKENI. CDR3 residues: CASSPSLTDEKLFF. CDR3 DNA: TGTGCCAGCTCACCATCGTTGACAGATGAAAAACTGTTTTTT.

The genes are TRBV9 and TRBJ1-2; unclear D gene. Germline V gives CDR1 SGDLS, CDR2 YYNGEE. The CDR3 is 15 residues long. Trimming took off 4 bases at V and 4 bases at J, with 17 bases between the two ends. This CDR3 reads CASSFAGGVSYGYTF. CDR3 bases: TGTGCCAGCAGCTTTGCGGGCGGGGTCAGCTATGGCTACACCTTC.